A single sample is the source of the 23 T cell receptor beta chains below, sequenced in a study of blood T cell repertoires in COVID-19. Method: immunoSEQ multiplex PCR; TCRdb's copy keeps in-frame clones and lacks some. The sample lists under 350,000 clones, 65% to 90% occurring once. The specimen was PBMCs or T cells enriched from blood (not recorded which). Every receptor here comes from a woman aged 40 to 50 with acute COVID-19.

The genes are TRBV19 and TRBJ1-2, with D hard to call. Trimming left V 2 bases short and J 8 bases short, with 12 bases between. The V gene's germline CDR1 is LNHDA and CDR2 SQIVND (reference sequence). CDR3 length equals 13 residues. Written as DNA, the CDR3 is TGTGCCAGTAGTATACCTGGGCAGCTGGGCTACACCTTC. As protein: CASSIPGQLGYTF.

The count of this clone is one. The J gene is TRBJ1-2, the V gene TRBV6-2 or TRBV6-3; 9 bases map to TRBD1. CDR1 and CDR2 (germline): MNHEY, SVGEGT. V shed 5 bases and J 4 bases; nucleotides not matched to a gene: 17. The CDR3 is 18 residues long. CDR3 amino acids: CASSRPSGTGSVVYGYTF. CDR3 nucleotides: TGTGCCAGCAGTAGACCGTCGGGGACAGGGAGTGTAGTCTATGGCTACACCTTC.

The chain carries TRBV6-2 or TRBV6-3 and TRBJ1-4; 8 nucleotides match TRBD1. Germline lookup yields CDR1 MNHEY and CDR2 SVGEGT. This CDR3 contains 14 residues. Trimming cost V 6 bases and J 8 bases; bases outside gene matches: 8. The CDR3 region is CASSFGQGNEKLFF. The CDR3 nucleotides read TGTGCCAGCAGCTTCGGACAGGGAAACGAAAAACTGTTTTTT.

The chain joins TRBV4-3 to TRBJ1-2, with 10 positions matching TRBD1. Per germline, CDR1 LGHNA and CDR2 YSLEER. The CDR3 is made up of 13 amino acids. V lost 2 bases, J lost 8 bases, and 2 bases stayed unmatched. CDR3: CASSQPGQGGYTF. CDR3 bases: TGCGCCAGCAGCCAACCGGGACAGGGGGGCTACACCTTC.

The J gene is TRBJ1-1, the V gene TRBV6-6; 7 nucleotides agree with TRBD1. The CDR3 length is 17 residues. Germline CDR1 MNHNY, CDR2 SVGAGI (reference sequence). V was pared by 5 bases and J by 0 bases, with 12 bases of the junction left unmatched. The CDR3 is CASSRQGGGIMNTEAFF. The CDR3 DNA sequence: TGTGCCAGCAGTCGACAGGGTGGGGGCATCATGAACACTGAAGCTTTCTTT.

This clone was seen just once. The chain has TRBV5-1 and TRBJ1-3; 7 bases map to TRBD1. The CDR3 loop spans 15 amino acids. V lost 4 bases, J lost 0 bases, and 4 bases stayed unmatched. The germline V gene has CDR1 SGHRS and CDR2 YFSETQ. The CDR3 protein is CASSPTGYSGNTIYF. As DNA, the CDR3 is TGCGCCAGCAGCCCGACAGGGTACTCTGGAAACACCATATATTTT.

The DNA of the CDR3 is TGTGCCAGCAGTCCGAAGCGGGAGTTAAAGCAGTTCTTC. As protein: CASSPKRELKQFF. The V gene is TRBV2, the J gene TRBJ2-1; 8 nucleotides agree with TRBD2. J lost 11 bases, V lost 5 bases, and 8 bases had no gene match. Germline assignment: CDR1 SNHLY and CDR2 FYNNEI. CDR3 length: 13 amino acids.

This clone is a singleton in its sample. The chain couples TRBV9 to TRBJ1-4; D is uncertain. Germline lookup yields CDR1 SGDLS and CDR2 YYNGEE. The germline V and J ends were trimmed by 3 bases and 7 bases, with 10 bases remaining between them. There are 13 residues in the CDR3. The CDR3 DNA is TGTGCCAGCAGCGCGGGTCTTACTGAAAAACTGTTTTTT. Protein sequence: CASSAGLTEKLFF.

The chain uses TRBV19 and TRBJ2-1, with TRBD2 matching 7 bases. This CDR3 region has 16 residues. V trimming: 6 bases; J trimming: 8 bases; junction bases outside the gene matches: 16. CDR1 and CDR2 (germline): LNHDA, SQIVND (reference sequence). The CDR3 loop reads CASSVGRERSMDEQFF. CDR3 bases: TGTGCCAGTAGCGTTGGGCGGGAGAGAAGTATGGATGAGCAGTTCTTC. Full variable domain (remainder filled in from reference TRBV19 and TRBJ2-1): DGGITQSPKYLFRKEGQNVTLSCEQNLNHDAMYWYRQDPGQGLRLIYYSQIVNDFQKGDIAEGYSVSREKKESFPLTVTSAQKNPTAFYLCASSVGRERSMDEQFFGPGTRLTVL.

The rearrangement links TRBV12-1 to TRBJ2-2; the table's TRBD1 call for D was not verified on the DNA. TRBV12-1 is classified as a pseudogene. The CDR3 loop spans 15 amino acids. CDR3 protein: CASSQGLDNTGELFF. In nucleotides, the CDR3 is TGTGCCAGCAGCCAGGGCCTAGATAACACCGGGGAGCTGTTTTTT.

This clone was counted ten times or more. As DNA, the CDR3 is TGTGCCAGCAGCTTGGTAGCGGGAACCACAGATACGCAGTATTTT. This codes for CASSLVAGTTDTQYF. This chain connects TRBV5-6 to TRBJ2-3; 8 bases match TRBD2. Germline CDR1 and CDR2: SGHDT and YYEEEE. Trimming removed 0 bases from V and 2 bases from J; junction bases left unmatched: 2. The CDR3 has 15 residues.

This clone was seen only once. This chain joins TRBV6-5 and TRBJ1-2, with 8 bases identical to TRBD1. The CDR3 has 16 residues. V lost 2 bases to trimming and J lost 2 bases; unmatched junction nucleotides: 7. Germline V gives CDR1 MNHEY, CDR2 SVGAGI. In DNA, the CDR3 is TGTGCCAGCAGTTACCAAATGGACAGGGAGAACTATGGCTACACCTTC. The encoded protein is CASSYQMDRENYGYTF.

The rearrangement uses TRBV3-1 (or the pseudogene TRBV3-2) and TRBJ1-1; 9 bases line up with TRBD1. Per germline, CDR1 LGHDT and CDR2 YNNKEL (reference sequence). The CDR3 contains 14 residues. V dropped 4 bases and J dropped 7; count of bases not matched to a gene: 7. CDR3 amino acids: CASSRGQGVGEAFF. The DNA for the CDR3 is TGTGCCAGCAGCCGGGGACAGGGTGTTGGTGAAGCTTTCTTT.

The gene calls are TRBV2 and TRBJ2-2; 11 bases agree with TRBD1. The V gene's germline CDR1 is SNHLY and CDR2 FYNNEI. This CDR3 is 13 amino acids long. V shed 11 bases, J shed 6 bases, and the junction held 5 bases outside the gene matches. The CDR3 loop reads CAGQGQGAGELFF. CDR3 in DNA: TGTGCCGGACAGGGACAGGGGGCCGGGGAGCTGTTTTTT.

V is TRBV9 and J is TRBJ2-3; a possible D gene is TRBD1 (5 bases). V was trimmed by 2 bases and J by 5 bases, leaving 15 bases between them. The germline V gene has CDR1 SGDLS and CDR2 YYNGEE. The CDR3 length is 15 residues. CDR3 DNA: TGTGCCAGCAGCGTTAGGGGCACTGGTGTAGATACGCAGTATTTT. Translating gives CASSVRGTGVDTQYF.

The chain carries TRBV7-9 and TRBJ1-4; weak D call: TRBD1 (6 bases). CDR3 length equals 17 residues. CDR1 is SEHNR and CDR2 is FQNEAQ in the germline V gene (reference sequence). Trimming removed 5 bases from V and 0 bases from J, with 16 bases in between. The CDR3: CASSRDRSYATNEKLFF. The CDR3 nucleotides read TGTGCCAGCAGCCGTGACAGGAGCTATGCAACTAATGAAAAACTGTTTTTT.

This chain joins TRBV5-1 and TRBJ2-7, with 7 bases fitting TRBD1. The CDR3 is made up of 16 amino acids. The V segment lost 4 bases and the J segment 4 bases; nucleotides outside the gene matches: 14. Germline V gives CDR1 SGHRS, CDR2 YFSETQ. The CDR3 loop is CASSLSTGKEKYEQYF. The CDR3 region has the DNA TGCGCCAGCAGCCTTTCGACAGGGAAGGAGAAATACGAGCAGTACTTC.

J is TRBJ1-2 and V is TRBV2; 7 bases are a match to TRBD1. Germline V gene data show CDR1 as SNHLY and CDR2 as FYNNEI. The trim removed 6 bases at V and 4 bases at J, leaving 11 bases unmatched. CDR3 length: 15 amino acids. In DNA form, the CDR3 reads TGTGCCAGCAGATACAACAGGGGAGAAGGCTATGGCTACACCTTC. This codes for CASRYNRGEGYGYTF.

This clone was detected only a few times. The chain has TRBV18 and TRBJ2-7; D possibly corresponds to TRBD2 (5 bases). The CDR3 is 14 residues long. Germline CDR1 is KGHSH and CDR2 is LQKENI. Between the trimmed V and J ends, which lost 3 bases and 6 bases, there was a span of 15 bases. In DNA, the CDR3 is TGTGCCAGCTCACCCCTTAACGGGGTGGCCGAGCAGTACTTC. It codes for CASSPLNGVAEQYF. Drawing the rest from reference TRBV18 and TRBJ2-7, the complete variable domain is NAGVMQNPRHLVRRRGQEARLRCSPMKGHSHVYWYRQLPEEGLKFMVYLQKENIIDESGMPKERFSAEFPKEGPSILRIQQVVRGDSAAYFCASSPLNGVAEQYFGPGTRLTVT.

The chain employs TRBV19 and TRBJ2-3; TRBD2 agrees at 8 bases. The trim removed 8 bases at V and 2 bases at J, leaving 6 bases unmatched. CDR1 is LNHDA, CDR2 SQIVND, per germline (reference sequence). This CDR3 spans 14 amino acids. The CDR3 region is CASRGRPYTDTQYF. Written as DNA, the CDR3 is TGTGCCAGTCGCGGGAGGCCCTACACAGATACGCAGTATTTT.

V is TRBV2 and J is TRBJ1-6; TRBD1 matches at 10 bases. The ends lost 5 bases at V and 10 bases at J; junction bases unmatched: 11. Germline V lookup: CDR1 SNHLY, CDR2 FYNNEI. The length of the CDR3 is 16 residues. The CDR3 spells CASSHTTGGRDSPLHF. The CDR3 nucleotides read TGTGCCAGCAGTCATACGACAGGGGGCAGAGACTCACCCCTCCACTTT.

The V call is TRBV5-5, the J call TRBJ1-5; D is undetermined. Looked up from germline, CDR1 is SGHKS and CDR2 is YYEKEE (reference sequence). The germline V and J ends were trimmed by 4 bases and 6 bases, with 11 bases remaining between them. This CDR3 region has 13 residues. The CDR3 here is CASSLLGFQPQHF. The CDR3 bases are TGTGCCAGCAGCCTGCTCGGGTTTCAGCCCCAGCATTTT. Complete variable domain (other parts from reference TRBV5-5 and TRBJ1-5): DAGVTQSPTHLIKTRGQQVTLRCSPISGHKSVSWYQQVLGQGPQFIFQYYEKEERGRGNFPDRFSARQFPNYSSELNVNALLLGDSALYLCASSLLGFQPQHFGDGTRLSIL.

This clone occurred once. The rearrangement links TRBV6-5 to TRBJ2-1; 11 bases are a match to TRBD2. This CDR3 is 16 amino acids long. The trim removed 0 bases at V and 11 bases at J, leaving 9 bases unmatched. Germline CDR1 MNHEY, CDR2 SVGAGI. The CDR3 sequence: CASSYSRASGGSKQFF. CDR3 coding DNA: TGTGCCAGCAGTTACTCCCGCGCTAGCGGGGGGTCAAAGCAGTTCTTC.